Below are 20 T cell receptor beta chains sequenced from a single sample in a study of CD8+ T cells in alopecia areata. cDNA reverse transcribed from extracted RNA served as the sequencing template. Clones were read by immunoSEQ multiplex PCR, and TCRdb kept only the in-frame ones, dropping some. The profile covers nearly 95,000 clones, with 60% to 80% appearing a single time and around 15% taken by the ten largest. The treatment denotes: oral pan-JAK inhibitor, 5-10 mg twice daily. The material was CD8+ T cells sorted from blood, obtained at week 44, from a patient treated with tofacitinib. The receptors were gathered from a human donor with alopecia areata.

This clone appeared once. The chain is built from TRBV7-9 and TRBJ2-7; 9 bases map to TRBD1. The CDR3 runs 15 residues. Germline V lookup: CDR1 SEHNR, CDR2 FQNEAQ (reference sequence). Trimming took 4 bases from V and 2 from J; bases not matched to a gene: 6. The CDR3 protein is CASSSTGDRAYEQYF. The DNA for the CDR3 is TGTGCCAGCAGCTCCACGGGGGACAGGGCCTACGAGCAGTACTTC.

The chain couples TRBV13 to TRBJ2-7; D possibly corresponds to TRBD1 (6 bases). Deletions cut 3 bases from V and 2 bases from J, with 11 bases between. Germline lookup yields CDR1 PRHDT and CDR2 FYEKMQ (reference sequence). The CDR3 consists of 14 residues. The CDR3 DNA reads TGTGCCAGCAGCTTCAGGGGCGAGGCCTACGAGCAGTACTTC. It is translated as CASSFRGEAYEQYF.

The chain couples TRBV25-1 to TRBJ2-1, with 7 bases aligning to TRBD2. In germline, CDR1 is MGHDK, CDR2 SYGVNS. V lost 4 bases to trimming and J lost 5 bases; unmatched junction nucleotides: 11. The length of the CDR3 is 16 residues. CDR3 in amino acids: CASSGLGEGWDNEQFF. In DNA, the CDR3 is TGTGCCAGCAGTGGCCTCGGGGAGGGCTGGGACAATGAGCAGTTCTTC.

This clone appeared a few times. The chain combines TRBV4-3 with TRBJ2-1; D not certain. This CDR3 has 15 amino acids. The V end lost 0 bases, the J end lost 3 bases, and 9 bases lay between the germline ends. CDR1 LGHNA and CDR2 YSLEER come from the germline V gene. In nucleotides, the CDR3 is TGCGCCAGCAGCCAAGACTACCAGTTCTACAATGAGCAGTTCTTC. Translating it yields CASSQDYQFYNEQFF.

For the CDR3, the DNA is TGTGCCAGCAGCTTATCCCACGGCGAAATGGCCCAGTACTTC. This encodes CASSLSHGEMAQYF. This chain connects TRBV11-2 to TRBJ2-5; D is undetermined. Trimming took 2 bases from V and 9 from J, leaving 16 bases between them. There are 14 residues in the CDR3. Looked up from germline, CDR1 is SGHAT and CDR2 is FQNNGV.

The gene calls are TRBV30 and TRBJ1-2, with D unclear. Deletions cut 4 bases from V and 8 bases from J, with 14 bases between. Per germline, CDR1 GTSNPN and CDR2 SVGIG (reference sequence). The CDR3 is 12 amino acids. The CDR3 is CAWKGPDLGYTF. The CDR3 bases are TGTGCCTGGAAGGGTCCGGATCTGGGCTACACCTTC.

J is TRBJ2-3 and V is TRBV15; 7 nucleotides line up with TRBD1. Germline V gene sequence: CDR1 LNHNV, CDR2 YYDKDF (reference sequence). There are 15 residues in the CDR3. V was clipped by 0 bases and J by 4 bases; unmatched bases: 4. The DNA for the CDR3 is TGTGCCACCAGCAGAGATGCCGGGACAGCAGATACGCAGTATTTT. Amino acid sequence: CATSRDAGTADTQYF.

This clone was found a few times. The chain joins TRBV19 to TRBJ2-3; 9 bases are shared with TRBD2. Germline V CDR1 and CDR2: LNHDA, SQIVND (reference sequence). The CDR3 covers 14 residues. The V segment lost 9 bases and the J segment 4 bases; nucleotides outside the gene matches: 8. The CDR3 here is CASGGAGGPDTQYF. CDR3 DNA sequence: TGTGCCAGCGGAGGAGCGGGGGGCCCAGATACGCAGTATTTT.

The chain links TRBV7-9 to TRBJ2-7; TRBD1 matches 7 bases. V lost 6 bases and J lost 4; bases outside the gene matches: 6. The germline gives CDR1 SEHNR, CDR2 FQNEAQ (reference sequence). This CDR3 has 13 amino acids. This CDR3 reads CASSKGARYEQYF. The CDR3 region has the DNA TGTGCCAGCAGTAAGGGGGCCCGATACGAGCAGTACTTC.

This clone was detected a few times. The J gene is TRBJ1-1, the V gene TRBV5-1; no definite D call. V lost 0 bases and J lost 0, with 6 bases in between. The CDR3 runs to 14 residues. Germline loops: CDR1 SGHRS, CDR2 YFSETQ. CDR3 DNA: TGCGCCAGCAGCTTGGCCGGGATGAACACTGAAGCTTTCTTT. This codes for CASSLAGMNTEAFF.

CDR3 in amino acids: CASSLLAGAYNEQFF. The CDR3 DNA follows: TGTGCCAGTAGCCTTTTAGCGGGGGCTTACAATGAGCAGTTCTTC. This chain uses TRBV19 with TRBJ2-1; 9 bases are a match to TRBD2. V trimming: 6 bases; J trimming: 4 bases; junction bases outside the gene matches: 7. Germline V gene data show CDR1 as LNHDA and CDR2 as SQIVND (reference sequence). The CDR3 is 15 amino acids.

The chain combines TRBV11-2 with TRBJ2-7; 7 bases map to TRBD2. Germline CDR1 reads SGHAT; CDR2 reads FQNNGV. J lost 6 bases, V lost 1 base, and 3 bases had no gene match. This CDR3 contains 13 residues. In DNA form, the CDR3 reads TGTGCCAGCAGCTTAGCCAGGGAGGGCGAGCAGTACTTC. Translated: CASSLAREGEQYF.

This rearrangement joins TRBV27 to TRBJ2-4; a possible D gene is TRBD2 (5 bases). This CDR3 contains 14 residues. Germline V gene lookup returns CDR1 MNHEY and CDR2 SMNVEV (reference sequence). The V end was cut by 8 bases, the J end by 0 bases, with 11 bases between. In DNA form, the CDR3 reads TGTGCCAGCGGAGTTGGAGGAGCCAAAAACATTCAGTACTTC. Translation gives CASGVGGAKNIQYF.

The CDR3 nucleotides are TGTGCCAGCAGCCAATACGGGTCGGGTAACTACGAGCAGTACTTC. Its translation: CASSQYGSGNYEQYF. The V gene is TRBV14, the J gene TRBJ2-7; D remains ambiguous. Trimming took 2 bases from V and 3 from J, leaving 14 bases between them. The CDR3 is 15 residues long. The V gene's germline CDR1 is SGHDN and CDR2 FVKESK.

The V call is TRBV5-1, the J call TRBJ2-7; D may be TRBD2 (6 bases). The V end was cut by 0 bases, the J end by 3 bases, with 19 bases between. This CDR3 contains 17 residues. Germline V gene sequence: CDR1 SGHRS, CDR2 YFSETQ. The CDR3 DNA reads TGCGCCAGCAGCTTGGGGGGAGGACGAGTAGGAGACTACGAGCAGTACTTC. Translation gives CASSLGGGRVGDYEQYF.

The chain employs TRBV4-3 and TRBJ2-2; 9 positions agree with TRBD1. Germline values: CDR1 LGHNA, CDR2 YSLEER. This CDR3 comprises 16 residues. The V gene end was trimmed by 3 bases and the J gene end by 1 base; junction bases not matched to a gene: 3. CDR3: CASSHTGQGNTGELFF. Here the CDR3 DNA reads TGCGCCAGCAGCCATACGGGACAGGGGAACACCGGGGAGCTGTTTTTT.

This clone was observed a single time. This chain uses TRBV30 with TRBJ1-1; D gene ambiguous. The CDR3 extends over 12 amino acids. Germline V lookup: CDR1 GTSNPN, CDR2 SVGIG (reference sequence). With 5 bases removed from V and 0 bases from J, the gap between germline ends came to 7 bases. The CDR3 nucleotides read TGTGCCTGGGGGTTCGTGAACACTGAAGCTTTCTTT. Translating gives CAWGFVNTEAFF.

The J gene is TRBJ1-5, the V gene TRBV5-1, with a tentative D call TRBD1 (5 bases). The CDR3 has 13 residues. CDR1 and CDR2 from the germline V gene are SGHRS and YFSETQ. With 0 bases removed from V and 5 bases from J, the gap between germline ends came to 6 bases. The CDR3 loop reads CASSLAGDQPQHF. CDR3 bases: TGCGCCAGCAGCTTGGCGGGGGATCAGCCCCAGCATTTT.

The genes are TRBV7-8 and TRBJ2-7; 9 bases match TRBD2. The CDR3 length is 16 residues. Germline V gene sequence: CDR1 SGHVS, CDR2 FQNEAQ. V was clipped by 1 base and J by 3 bases; unmatched bases: 7. CDR3 amino acids: CASSLGTGLAGYEQYF. CDR3 nucleotide sequence: TGTGCCAGCAGCTTAGGAACGGGACTAGCCGGCTACGAGCAGTACTTC. The variable domain in full, with the rest retrieved from reference TRBV7-8 and TRBJ2-7, is GAGVSQSPRYKVAKRGQDVALRCDPISGHVSLFWYQQALGQGPEFLTYFQNEAQLDKSGLPSDRFFAERPEGSVSTLKIQRTQQEDSAVYLCASSLGTGLAGYEQYFGPGTRLTVT.

J is TRBJ2-2 and V is TRBV9; D gene uncertain. CDR1 and CDR2 from the germline V gene are SGDLS and YYNGEE. The CDR3 totals 15 residues. Trimming shortened V by 5 bases and J by 4 bases, and 15 bases separated the two germline ends. The CDR3 protein is CASSGESPSTGELFF. The CDR3 bases are TGTGCCAGCAGTGGGGAATCCCCGAGCACCGGGGAGCTGTTTTTT.